The present T cell receptor beta chain was sequenced within a study of blood T cell repertoires in COVID-19 (dated by TCRdb to 2018 to 2020). As for the study more broadly: Samples from collaborators originated in the United States, Italy and Spain and spanned both the acute and convalescent phases of COVID-19. The material from the prospective study consisted of cDNA or gDNA derived from T cells, B-cell-depleted T cells, or PBMCs. Samples were obtained from the ongoing ImmuneRACE study (first 160 participants) and from approximately 1,200 subjects provided by 6 global collaborators. The sample metadata nearly always contained a de-identified subject ID, COVID-19 status, age in years and sex. A freely available public database, intended as a resource for researchers studying the immune response to SARS-CoV-2, is where the repertoires were released. Where HLA class I and class II types were available, the types were taken from metadata supplied by the sample provider, not from assay-based typing. Subjects who had been exposed to COVID-19, were actively infected with it, or had recovered from it provided the deeply sampled blood TCRbeta repertoires that made up the dataset. General study outcomes and caveats: The amount of clinical and demographic metadata varied by source and participant and was provided uncurated.

One collaborating source in Seattle enrolled patients while the patients were actively infected and followed the patients over time throughout the course of disease. Collaborating institutions collected whole blood in K2EDTA tubes following their own protocols. For TCRbeta analysis, collaborator samples were shipped as frozen whole blood, as isolated PBMCs, or as DNA extracted from either sample type. TCRbeta CDR3 regions were amplified from genomic DNA by means of the immunoSEQ Assay, a bias-controlled multiplex PCR. The paper's processing steps were these. The number of nucleated cells in each sample was estimated by amplification of reference gene primers within the assay. To quantify the absolute abundance of each unique TCRbeta CDR3 rearrangement, sequence reads were collapsed and filtered. For each sample, productive Simpson clonality was calculated as the square root of Simpson's diversity index across productive rearrangements. The source is immuneACCESS, and TCRdb retained only in-frame sequences with V and J called. Part of the clones is not carried over; for the studies checked, unresolved V genes explain less than half of this, and the remainder is unexplained. V, J and clone size derive from that table, while D and trimming were established from the DNA sequence. This sample is represented by 250,000 to 350,000 clones; 80% to 95% of them were singletons. Roughly 7.3% of the sample rests with the top ten.

CDR1 and CDR2 (LGHNT, FRNRAP) derive from the germline V gene. Relative to germline, V is missing 0 bases and J is missing 6 bases, with 4 bases of the junction outside any gene match. CDR3 length: 16 amino acids, cysteine to phenylalanine. Only the CDR3 DNA stays, 48 bases, in frame from base 1. In the case of this clone: The antigen it recognizes is unknown. No per-base quality is available; no much larger clone lies one base away.

The receptor comes from a woman aged 30 to 39 with COVID-19, enrolled during active disease. The chain links TRBV12-5 with TRBJ2-1; the central 11 bases match TRBD1. The specimen was peripheral blood. In nucleotides, the sequence is TGTGCTAGTGGTTTGGTACTAGGGACAGGGGGCAATGAGCAGTTCTTC. It encodes CASGLVLGTGGNEQFF.